This TCR beta chain was identified in a study of CD8 T cells in ankylosing spondylitis. Study results and caveats: Disease-linked clones were found to be CD8+ and relatively rare in peripheral blood. It was reported that disease-linked clones were significantly enriched in matched ankylosing spondylitis synovial fluid. Roughly 8 highly homologous variants made up a TCR beta motif that seemed to typify ankylosing spondylitis blood. Previously reported in reactive arthritis synovial fluid and blood were some of the motif variants.

In regard to this clonotype: Its antigen is not known.

By quantitative 5'-RACE with molecular barcodes, the TCR beta libraries were made. TCRdb ran MiXCR on the 5' RACE reads and lists one entry per CDR3 protein. The repertoire has about 540,000 distinct CDR3 sequences, roughly 13% of them found once; the top ten carry approximately 7%. The germline CDR1 and CDR2 sequences are SNHLY and FYNNEI. The CDR3 runs 13 residues. Between the trimmed V and J ends, which lost 7 bases and 9 bases, there was a span of 18 bases. The chain is built from TRBV2 and TRBJ2-5, with D perhaps matching TRBD1 (6 bases). This receptor was taken from a male donor with ankylosing spondylitis. The specimen was blood, either unsorted or a sorted T cell fraction (not recorded which). CDR3 in DNA: TGTGCCAGCAACAAAGGACAGCCCAGGGCCCAGTACTTC. Translating it yields CASNKGQPRAQYF.